Listed below are T cell receptor beta chains from one sample, sequenced in a study of response to subunit inactivated influenza vaccine. TCRdb analysed the RT-PCR reads with MiXCR anew, one entry per CDR3 protein. The table has about 570,000 distinct CDR3 sequences, around 11% seen once. The sample was also linked to a second study, of T cells expressing NK-cell markers.

Sequences were derived from PBMCs from blood, sampled on the day of vaccination. The receptors come from a man aged 45-65 years who received an inactivated influenza vaccine. Each CDR3 is given with its conserved first and last residue. Fields, in order: clone size, J gene, D gene, V gene, CDR3 length, CDR3 protein, CDR3 DNA. The D gene is left open where the match is weak. The size entry is marked missing in some rows and otherwise reads once, few, many or a size class.

-	TRBJ2-5	TRBD2	TRBV3-1	16	CASSQGLAGVLETQYF	TGTGCCAGCAGCCAAGGACTAGCGGGAGTACTAGAGACCCAGTACTTC
many	TRBJ1-2	-	TRBV18	13	CASSPRGNYGYTF	TGTGCCAGCTCACCACGGGGGAACTATGGCTACACCTTC
few	TRBJ2-2	-	TRBV7-3	16	CASSTRTESNTGELFF	TGTGCCAGCAGCACTCGGACAGAGAGTAACACCGGGGAGCTGTTTTTT
few	TRBJ2-1	TRBD2	TRBV5-1	15	CASSMGLAGGNEQFF	TGCGCCAGCAGCATGGGACTAGCGGGGGGCAATGAGCAGTTCTTC
many	TRBJ2-3	TRBD1	TRBV7-8	17	CASRLTGTGGNTDTQYF	TGTGCCAGCAGACTGACCGGGACAGGGGGAAACACAGATACGCAGTATTTT
few	TRBJ2-1	TRBD2	TRBV12-3/TRBV12-4	15	CASTFSGGSYNEQFF	TGTGCCAGCACCTTTAGCGGGGGATCCTACAATGAGCAGTTCTTC
-	TRBJ1-3	-	TRBV4-1	15	CASSQVLVVGNTIYF	TGCGCCAGCAGCCAAGTCTTGGTGGTCGGAAACACCATATATTTT
-	TRBJ2-7	-	TRBV7-9	12	CASSLVPDRKDF	TGTGCCAGCAGCTTAGTTCCTGACAGGAAGGACTTC
few	TRBJ2-1	TRBD2	TRBV11-2	18	CASSRGTSGGYFTSEQFF	TGTGCCAGCAGCAGAGGGACTAGCGGGGGGTACTTTACGAGTGAGCAGTTCTTC
-	TRBJ2-3	TRBD2	TRBV6-5	15	CASSFLAGVTDTQYF	TGTGCCAGCAGTTTCCTAGCGGGGGTCACAGATACGCAGTATTTT
many	TRBJ2-3	TRBD1	TRBV12-3/TRBV12-4	16	CASSGTGEGSTDTQYF	TGTGCCAGCAGTGGGACAGGGGAAGGCTCTACAGATACGCAGTATTTT
few	TRBJ2-7	TRBD2	TRBV5-5	15	CASSDGLVGDYEQYF	TGTGCCAGCAGCGATGGACTAGTGGGAGACTACGAGCAGTACTTC
few	TRBJ1-3	-	TRBV12-3/TRBV12-4	16	CASSFGGPWDRNTIYF	TGTGCCAGCAGTTTTGGTGGACCGTGGGACAGAAACACCATATATTTT
many	TRBJ2-5	TRBD1	TRBV7-9	14	CASSWGTGKETQYF	TGTGCCAGCAGCTGGGGGACAGGGAAAGAGACCCAGTACTTC
-	TRBJ2-7	TRBD1	TRBV5-4	14	CASSVGQGKGEQYF	TGTGCCAGCAGCGTAGGACAGGGTAAGGGCGAGCAGTACTTC
-	TRBJ2-3	-	TRBV5-5	15	CASSSQGTSTDTQYF	TGTGCCAGCAGCTCACAGGGGACTAGCACAGATACGCAGTATTTT
-	TRBJ1-6	-	TRBV10-3	14	CAIATDGDNSPLHF	TGTGCCATCGCCACGGACGGGGATAATTCACCCCTCCACTTT
-	TRBJ2-7	TRBD1	TRBV29-1	15	CSASTKTGVISEQYF	TGCAGCGCATCGACAAAAACAGGGGTCATCTCCGAGCAGTACTTC
-	TRBJ1-2	-	TRBV29-1	13	CSVGVRGHYGYTF	TGCAGCGTTGGAGTCCGGGGACACTATGGCTACACCTTC
-	TRBJ2-5	TRBD1	TRBV10-3	14	CATSGQGTQETQYF	TGTGCCACCTCGGGACAGGGGACCCAAGAGACCCAGTACTTC
-	TRBJ1-1	-	TRBV4-1	17	CASSPVLVRPGSPEAFF	TGCGCCAGCAGCCCCGTGTTAGTCCGCCCCGGGTCCCCTGAAGCTTTCTTT
-	TRBJ2-1	-	TRBV12-3/TRBV12-4	16	CASSPAEKQGAGEQFF	TGTGCCAGCAGTCCCGCAGAGAAGCAGGGCGCAGGAGAGCAGTTCTTC
-	TRBJ2-2	TRBD2	TRBV29-1	16	CSVVGLAGVPTGELFF	TGCAGCGTTGTGGGACTAGCGGGAGTCCCCACCGGGGAGCTGTTTTTT
-	TRBJ2-3	-	TRBV29-1	13	CSVGGIHLDTQYF	TGCAGCGTGGGCGGGATCCATCTCGATACGCAGTATTTT
-	TRBJ2-3	-	TRBV27	12	CASSSKSGTQYF	TGTGCCAGCAGTTCGAAGTCCGGTACGCAGTATTTT
-	TRBJ2-1	-	TRBV20-1	14	CSARGGRGDNEQFF	TGCAGTGCTAGAGGGGGTAGGGGGGACAATGAGCAGTTCTTC
-	TRBJ2-3	TRBD2	TRBV20-1	17	CSARNPGLAGSTDTQYF	TGCAGTGCTAGAAACCCCGGACTAGCGGGGAGCACAGATACGCAGTATTTT
few	TRBJ2-7	TRBD1	TRBV11-2	16	CASSLRGTGSSYEQYF	TGTGCCAGCAGCTTACGCGGGACAGGTAGCTCCTACGAGCAGTACTTC
-	TRBJ2-3	TRBD2	TRBV12-3/TRBV12-4	16	CASRAPGLGRGDTQYF	TGTGCCAGCAGAGCCCCGGGACTAGGGAGGGGTGATACGCAGTATTTT
few	TRBJ2-1	TRBD1	TRBV6-1	17	CASIFLGTGGSYNEQFF	TGTGCCAGCATATTCCTCGGGACAGGCGGTTCCTACAATGAGCAGTTCTTC
many	TRBJ1-4	-	TRBV15	16	CATSRGSGPPNEKLFF	TGTGCCACCAGCAGAGGATCGGGACCGCCAAATGAAAAACTGTTTTTT
-	TRBJ2-1	TRBD2	TRBV7-8	14	CASSPGTIYNEQFF	TGTGCCAGCAGCCCCGGGACTATCTACAATGAGCAGTTCTTC